The 24 T cell receptor beta chains listed next were all sequenced from one sample in a study of radiotherapy plus CTLA-4 blockade in lung cancer. Assay: immunoSEQ multiplex PCR; the TCRdb copy retains only in-frame clones and omits some. The data contain about 120,000 clones, 78% of them singletons. This sample comprised peripheral blood, obtained from a patient treated with radiotherapy plus ipilimumab. The receptor set was obtained from a human donor with non-small cell lung cancer who had a partial response to radiotherapy plus ipilimumab.

The rearrangement joins TRBV5-1 to TRBJ2-5; tentatively, D is TRBD2 (7 bases). The CDR3 runs 14 residues. Germline CDR1 and CDR2: SGHRS and YFSETQ. Trimming left V 3 bases short and J 5 bases short, with 14 bases between. The chain's CDR3 is CASSYAGARETQYF. The DNA for the CDR3 is TGCGCCAGCAGCTATGCGGGGGCCCGGGAGACCCAGTACTTC.

The chain has TRBV5-1 and TRBJ1-1; D uncertain. Trimming stripped 0 bases from V and 0 bases from J, with 9 bases between. CDR1 is SGHRS, CDR2 YFSETQ, per germline. The CDR3 is made up of 15 amino acids. The CDR3 loop reads CASSLDGGMNTEAFF. CDR3 nucleotides: TGCGCCAGCAGCTTGGATGGCGGCATGAACACTGAAGCTTTCTTT.

The chain combines TRBV27 with TRBJ2-3; 12 nucleotides match TRBD2. Germline V gives CDR1 MNHEY, CDR2 SMNVEV (reference sequence). The CDR3 has 15 residues. The trim removed 4 bases at V and 5 bases at J, leaving 4 bases unmatched. CDR3 bases: TGTGCCAGCAGTTCGCGGGGACTAGCGGGAGATACGCAGTATTTT. It specifies CASSSRGLAGDTQYF.

V and J are TRBV5-1 and TRBJ2-5; 9 bases map to TRBD1. The CDR3 covers 15 residues. Trimming took 1 base from V and 5 from J; bases not matched to a gene: 6. Germline CDR1 reads SGHRS; CDR2 reads YFSETQ. The CDR3 protein is CASSLRGTGSETQYF. The CDR3 DNA sequence: TGCGCCAGCAGCTTGCGGGGGACAGGGAGCGAGACCCAGTACTTC.

The chain uses TRBV5-7 and TRBJ2-3; D ambiguous. TRBV5-7 is an ORF for which the function is uncertain. This CDR3 is 14 amino acids long. V was pared by 1 base and J by 2 bases, with 8 bases between. The CDR3 reads CASSLKEYTDTQYF. The CDR3 DNA is TGTGCCAGCAGCTTGAAGGAGTACACAGATACGCAGTATTTT.

Written as DNA, the CDR3 is TGTGCCAGTAGTATAAGGCTAGCGATGAACACCGGGGAGCTGTTTTTT. This gives the protein CASSIRLAMNTGELFF. The chain is built from TRBV19 and TRBJ2-2, with D tentatively TRBD2 (6 bases). V lost 2 bases to trimming and J lost 1 base, with 11 bases between them. Germline V gene sequence: CDR1 LNHDA, CDR2 SQIVND (reference sequence). The length of the CDR3 is 16 residues.

The chain employs TRBV28 and TRBJ2-1, with 12 bases lining up with TRBD2. The length of the CDR3 is 17 residues. Looked up from germline, CDR1 is MDHEN and CDR2 is SYDVKM. V dropped 3 bases and J dropped 1; count of bases not matched to a gene: 4. CDR3 loop: CASSFGLAGLSYNEQFF. In DNA, the CDR3 is TGTGCCAGCAGTTTTGGACTAGCGGGGTTATCCTACAATGAGCAGTTCTTC.

The CDR3: CASSPADYTDTQYF. The CDR3 DNA follows: TGTGCCAGCTCCCCCGCGGACTACACAGATACGCAGTATTTT. The J gene is TRBJ2-3, the V gene TRBV18; D possibly corresponds to TRBD2 (6 bases). V lost 6 bases and J lost 2, with 12 bases in between. CDR1 and CDR2 (germline): KGHSH, LQKENI. This CDR3 spans 14 amino acids.

This clone was found a few times. Written as DNA, the CDR3 is TGTGCCATACGGACTAGCGGGAGTAGGAATGAGCAGTTCTTC. Protein: CAIRTSGSRNEQFF. The chain couples TRBV6-1 to TRBJ2-1, with TRBD2 matching 13 bases. The V gene's germline CDR1 is MNHNS and CDR2 SASEGT. The CDR3 totals 14 residues. V was pared by 10 bases and J by 7 bases, with 7 bases of the junction left unmatched.

This clone showed up just once. The chain joins TRBV25-1 to TRBJ1-4, with TRBD1 matching over 9 bases. The CDR3 extends over 16 amino acids. The germline CDR1 and CDR2 sequences are MGHDK and SYGVNS. After removal of 4 bases from V and 2 bases from J, the junction contained 5 bases not matched to a gene. In nucleotides, the CDR3 is TGTGCCAGCAGTGCTTACAGGGGGCTGACTAATGAAAAACTGTTTTTT. It specifies CASSAYRGLTNEKLFF.

The V and J genes are TRBV29-1 and TRBJ2-3; 14 positions agree with TRBD2. Germline assignment: CDR1 SQVTM and CDR2 ANQGSEA. V lost 7 bases to trimming and J lost 1 base; unmatched junction nucleotides: 1. CDR3 length: 14 residues. The CDR3 is CSGGLAGGTDTQYF. The CDR3 DNA is TGCAGCGGGGGACTAGCGGGAGGCACAGATACGCAGTATTTT.

CDR3 nucleotides: TGCGCCAGCAGCCAAGACGGGACAGGATCGTGGGATGAGCAGTTCTTC. Translation: CASSQDGTGSWDEQFF. The genes are TRBV4-1 and TRBJ2-1; 8 bases fit TRBD1. Germline-derived CDR1 and CDR2 are MGHRA and YSYEKL. The ends lost 0 bases at V and 8 bases at J; junction bases unmatched: 9. CDR3 length: 16 amino acids.

J is TRBJ2-3 and V is TRBV5-4, with D possibly TRBD2 on 5 matching bases. CDR3 size: 15 residues. With 4 bases removed from V and 0 bases from J, the gap between germline ends came to 12 bases. Germline CDR1 SGHNT, CDR2 YYREEE (reference sequence). Here the CDR3 reads CASSPSGSSTDTQYF. DNA for the CDR3: TGTGCCAGCAGCCCGAGCGGATCTAGCACAGATACGCAGTATTTT.

This sequence joins TRBV7-6 and TRBJ1-5; D is perhaps TRBD1 (5 bases). The CDR3 contains 14 residues. From germline, CDR1 is SGHVS and CDR2 FNYEAQ. Between the trimmed V and J ends, which lost 6 bases and 7 bases, there was a span of 16 bases. The CDR3: CASSEDPGGQPQHF. The CDR3, as DNA: TGTGCCAGCAGTGAAGACCCCGGGGGGCAGCCCCAGCATTTT.

The chain uses TRBV6-1 and TRBJ1-4; a weak D match, TRBD1 (5 bases). The CDR3 runs to 15 residues. The V end lost 6 bases, the J end lost 5 bases, and 16 bases lay between the germline ends. CDR1 is MNHNS and CDR2 is SASEGT in the germline V gene. CDR3 in amino acids: CASRVIMRTNEKLFF. CDR3 sequence (DNA): TGTGCCAGCAGGGTTATAATGAGGACAAATGAAAAACTGTTTTTT.

This clone was counted a few times. The rearrangement uses TRBV6-6 and TRBJ1-1; the D gene is possibly TRBD1 (5 bases). The CDR3 runs to 14 residues. V was trimmed by 8 bases and J by 1 base, leaving 14 bases between them. Germline V lookup: CDR1 MNHNY, CDR2 SVGAGI (reference sequence). Here the CDR3 reads CASGGGLGNTEAFF. In DNA form, the CDR3 reads TGTGCCAGCGGGGGGGGACTTGGGAACACTGAAGCTTTCTTT.

This clone was seen only a few times. V gene TRBV28 combines with J gene TRBJ1-5; 12 bases are a match to TRBD1. V was clipped by 6 bases and J by 7 bases; unmatched bases: 7. Germline lookup yields CDR1 MDHEN and CDR2 SYDVKM. The CDR3 runs to 15 residues. Here the CDR3 reads CASRLRDRGRQPQHF. The CDR3 coding sequence is TGTGCCAGCAGACTACGGGACAGGGGGCGGCAGCCCCAGCATTTT. Supplemented by reference TRBV28 and TRBJ1-5, the full variable domain reads DVKVTQSSRYLVKRTGEKVFLECVQDMDHENMFWYRQDPGLGLRLIYFSYDVKMKEKGDIPEGYSVSREKKERFSLILESASTNQTSMYLCASRLRDRGRQPQHFGDGTRLSIL.

The chain carries TRBV27 and TRBJ1-2; D is undetermined. V gave up 0 bases and J gave up 4 bases, with 6 bases separating them. The length of the CDR3 is 13 residues. Germline V gene sequence: CDR1 MNHEY, CDR2 SMNVEV (reference sequence). This CDR3 is CASSLSGSYGYTF. Here the CDR3 DNA reads TGTGCCAGCAGTTTATCTGGCAGCTATGGCTACACCTTC.

The CDR3 protein is CASSPGLASSSYEQYF. The CDR3 DNA follows: TGTGCCAGCAGCCCGGGACTAGCGTCCAGCTCCTACGAGCAGTACTTC. The chain carries TRBV13 and TRBJ2-7; TRBD2 agrees at 10 bases. The J segment lost 0 bases and the V segment lost 5 bases, leaving 7 bases of the junction unmatched. Looked up from germline, CDR1 is PRHDT and CDR2 is FYEKMQ (reference sequence). The CDR3 totals 16 residues.

This clone was seen just once. The CDR3 loop reads CASSLYRGETQYF. The CDR3 DNA reads TGTGCCAGCAGTTTATACAGGGGAGAGACCCAGTACTTC. The rearrangement joins TRBV28 to TRBJ2-5, with 7 bases matching TRBD1. The CDR3 is 13 amino acids. Germline assignment: CDR1 MDHEN and CDR2 SYDVKM. The V gene end was trimmed by 1 base and the J gene end by 4 bases; junction bases not matched to a gene: 0.

The chain has TRBV7-8 and TRBJ2-7, with a possible D match to TRBD2 (6 bases). CDR3 length: 17 residues. V shed 5 bases and J shed 0 bases, with 20 bases lying between them. CDR1 and CDR2 from the germline V gene are SGHVS and FQNEAQ. This chain's CDR3 is CASSRTAGTLDSYEQYF. CDR3 in DNA: TGTGCCAGCAGCCGGACCGCCGGGACTCTCGACTCCTACGAGCAGTACTTC.

V gene TRBV21-1 combines with J gene TRBJ2-7; the table calls TRBD1, which could not be checked here. TRBV21-1 is given as a pseudogene. CDR3 size: 19 residues. Here the CDR3 reads CASTDKRGTDRPPSYEQYV. The CDR3 nucleotides are TGTGCCAGCACCGATAAAAGGGGGACCGACAGGCCCCCCTCCTACGAGCAGTACGTC.

This clone showed up just a few times. The chain couples TRBV19 to TRBJ2-3, with 8 bases fitting TRBD1. The CDR3 extends over 13 amino acids. The germline gives CDR1 LNHDA, CDR2 SQIVND (reference sequence). The ends lost 2 bases at V and 6 bases at J; junction bases unmatched: 1. As DNA, the CDR3 is TGTGCCAGTAGTATACAGGGGGCTGATACGCAGTATTTT. Protein sequence: CASSIQGADTQYF.

The rearrangement uses TRBV6-1 and TRBJ2-1, with TRBD2 matching over 9 bases. The V and J ends lost 5 bases and 15 bases, in that order; junction bases with no gene match: 8. Germline V gives CDR1 MNHNS, CDR2 SASEGT. The CDR3 length is 12 residues. The CDR3 here is CASSLRREGMFF. DNA for the CDR3: TGTGCCAGCAGTCTCCGGCGGGAGGGTATGTTCTTC.